This TCR beta chain was sequenced for a study of blood T cell repertoires in COVID-19. The method was immunoSEQ multiplex PCR; TCRdb's version includes in-frame clones alone and lacks a portion of them. The table has 130,000 or so clones, 86% seen once. CDR3 length: 16 residues. CDR1 LNHDA and CDR2 SQIVND come from the germline V gene (reference sequence). Trimming stripped 2 bases from V and 0 bases from J, with 11 bases between. The rearrangement links TRBV19 to TRBJ1-5; a possible D gene is TRBD1 (6 bases). Sequenced input: peripheral blood. The origin of this receptor is a man aged 35 to 55 with acute or convalescent COVID-19. The CDR3 here is CASSINREYSNQPQHF. The CDR3 DNA is TGTGCCAGTAGTATAAACAGGGAATATAGCAATCAGCCCCAGCATTTT.